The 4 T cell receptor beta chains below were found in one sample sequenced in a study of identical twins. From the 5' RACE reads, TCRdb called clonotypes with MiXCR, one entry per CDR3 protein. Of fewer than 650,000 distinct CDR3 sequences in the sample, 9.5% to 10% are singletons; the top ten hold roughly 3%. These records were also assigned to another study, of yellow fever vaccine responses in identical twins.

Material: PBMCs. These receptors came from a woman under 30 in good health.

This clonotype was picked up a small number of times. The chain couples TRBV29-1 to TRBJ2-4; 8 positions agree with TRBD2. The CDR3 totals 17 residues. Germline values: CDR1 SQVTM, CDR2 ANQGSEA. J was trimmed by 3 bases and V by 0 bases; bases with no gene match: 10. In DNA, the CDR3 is TGCAGCGTTGAAGATCGGGAGGGTTTGGAGGGCAAAAACATTCAGTACTTC. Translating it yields CSVEDREGLEGKNIQYF.

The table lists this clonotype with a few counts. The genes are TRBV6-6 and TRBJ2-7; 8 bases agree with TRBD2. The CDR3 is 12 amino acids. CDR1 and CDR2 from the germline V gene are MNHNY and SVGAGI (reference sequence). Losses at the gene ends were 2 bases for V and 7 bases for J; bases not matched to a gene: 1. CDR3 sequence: CASSYIAGEQYF. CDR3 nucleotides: TGTGCCAGCAGTTACATAGCGGGGGAGCAGTACTTC.

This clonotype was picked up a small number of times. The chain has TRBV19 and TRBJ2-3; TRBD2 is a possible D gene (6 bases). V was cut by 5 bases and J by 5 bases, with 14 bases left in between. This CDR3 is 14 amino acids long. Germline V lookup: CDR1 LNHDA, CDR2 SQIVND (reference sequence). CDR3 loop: CASSGASEVDTQYF. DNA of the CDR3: TGTGCCAGTAGTGGGGCTAGCGAAGTAGATACGCAGTATTTT.

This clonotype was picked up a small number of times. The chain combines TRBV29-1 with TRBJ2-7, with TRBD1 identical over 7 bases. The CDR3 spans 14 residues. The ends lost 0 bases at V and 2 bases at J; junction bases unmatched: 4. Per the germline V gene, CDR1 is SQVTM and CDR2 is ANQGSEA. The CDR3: CSVEDRDRPYEQYF. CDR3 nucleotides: TGCAGCGTTGAAGATAGGGACAGACCCTACGAGCAGTACTTC.